Presented here are 19 T cell receptor beta chains from one specimen sequenced in a study of CD8 T cells in ankylosing spondylitis (TCRdb year 2017). The library relied on 5' RACE. Sequencing was performed on an Illumina HiSeq 2500. The public reads were reanalyzed by TCRdb: fastp trimming at Q25, MiXCR alignment, in-frame beta chains only. Duplicate CDR3 protein sequences are folded into a single record with the most common DNA and genes. In all, the sample holds 400,000 to 450,000 distinct CDR3 sequences, and about 15% of those were seen once. Approximately 0.93% of the sample lies in the top ten. General study outcomes and caveats: A TCR beta motif of fewer than 10 highly homologous amino acid variants appeared characteristic of blood from ankylosing spondylitis patients.

Antigen specificity for these receptors is unknown. Specimen: blood, either unsorted or a sorted T cell fraction (not recorded which). These receptor sequences come from a male donor with ankylosing spondylitis.

The CDR3 DNA sequence: TGCGCCAGCACCTCCCTTGGACAGGGTGGCTACGAGCAGTACTTC. Protein sequence: CASTSLGQGGYEQYF. J is TRBJ2-7 and V is TRBV5-1; 8 nucleotides align to TRBD1. V trimming: 6 bases; J trimming: 3 bases; junction bases outside the gene matches: 11. Per germline, CDR1 SGHRS and CDR2 YFSETQ. This CDR3 comprises 15 residues.

CDR3 nucleotide sequence: TGCGCCAGCAGCCCTGGACAGGGGGCCACTGAAGCTTTCTTT. Translating it yields CASSPGQGATEAFF. V gene TRBV5-1 combines with J gene TRBJ1-1; 11 bases are shared with TRBD1. V gave up 4 bases and J gave up 4 bases; unmatched junction bases: 3. This CDR3 is 14 amino acids long. Looked up from germline, CDR1 is SGHRS and CDR2 is YFSETQ.

The chain employs TRBV20-1 and TRBJ2-3; D assignment may be TRBD1 or TRBD2 (5 bases each). The ends were cut back, 3 bases at V and 0 bases at J, with 7 bases in the middle. The CDR3 sequence is 13 residues long. Germline CDR1 is DFQATT and CDR2 is SNEGSKA (reference sequence). The CDR3 DNA is TGCAGTGCTAGCGGGGCCAGCACAGATACGCAGTATTTT. Protein sequence: CSASGASTDTQYF.

The CDR3 is CASSLGTGGMETQYF. The DNA of the CDR3 is TGTGCCAGCAGCTTAGGGACAGGGGGCATGGAGACCCAGTACTTC. The chain links TRBV11-1 to TRBJ2-5; 11 positions match TRBD1. CDR1 is SGHAT, CDR2 FQDESV, per germline (reference sequence). V shed 1 base, J shed 5 bases, and the junction held 3 bases outside the gene matches. CDR3 length: 15 amino acids. The full variable domain, completed using reference TRBV11-1 and TRBJ2-5, is EAEVAQSPRYKITEKSQAVAFWCDPISGHATLYWYRQILGQGPELLVQFQDESVVDDSQLPKDRFSAERLKGVDSTLKIQPAELGDSAMYLCASSLGTGGMETQYFGPGTRLLVL.

The sample holds a few counts of this clonotype. V and J are TRBV20-1 and TRBJ2-7; TRBD2 matches at 11 bases. Germline CDR1 reads DFQATT; CDR2 reads SNEGSKA (reference sequence). After removal of 1 base from V and 6 bases from J, the junction contained 14 bases not matched to a gene. The CDR3 has 17 amino acids. CDR3 sequence (DNA): TGCAGTGCTAGAGCCTTCCTGGGACTAGCGGAGCCCCCCGAGCAGTACTTC. Protein: CSARAFLGLAEPPEQYF.

This clonotype was observed a handful of times. The V call is TRBV4-1, the J call TRBJ2-6; D possibly matches TRBD1 or TRBD2 (5 bases each). There are 16 residues in the CDR3. The germline V gene has CDR1 MGHRA and CDR2 YSYEKL. With 3 bases removed from V and 1 base from J, the gap between germline ends came to 10 bases. The CDR3 sequence is CASSQGEVSGANVLTF. The CDR3 DNA is TGCGCCAGCAGCCAGGGGGAAGTTTCTGGGGCCAACGTCCTGACTTTC.

This clonotype was seen more than once but under ten times. The chain couples TRBV7-9 to TRBJ2-3, with 7 positions matching TRBD2. Germline CDR1 is SEHNR and CDR2 is FQNEAQ (reference sequence). This CDR3 region has 14 residues. The V segment lost 5 bases and the J segment 4 bases; nucleotides outside the gene matches: 6. CDR3 DNA: TGTGCCAGCAGCACCCGGGGGGTCCCAGATACGCAGTATTTT. Protein product: CASSTRGVPDTQYF. The variable domain in full, with the rest retrieved from reference TRBV7-9 and TRBJ2-3, is DTGVSQNPRHKITKRGQNVTFRCDPISEHNRLYWYRQTLGQGPEFLTYFQNEAQLEKSRLLSDRFSAERPKGSFSTLEIQRTEQGDSAMYLCASSTRGVPDTQYFGPGTRLTVL.

The chain links TRBV29-1 to TRBJ2-3; TRBD2 is a possible D gene (5 bases). Germline loops: CDR1 SQVTM, CDR2 ANQGSEA. The CDR3 has 11 residues. CDR3 in DNA: TGCAGTTGGACTTTATCCGATACGCAGTATTTT. Translation: CSWTLSDTQYF.

The chain employs TRBV20-1 and TRBJ2-7, with 11 bases fitting TRBD2. CDR1 DFQATT and CDR2 SNEGSKA come from the germline V gene (reference sequence). This CDR3 has 12 residues. The CDR3 protein is CSSTSGAYEQYF. In nucleotides, the CDR3 is TGCAGCTCGACTAGCGGGGCCTACGAGCAGTACTTC.

This clonotype was seen a few times. V is TRBV20-1 and J is TRBJ1-6; tentatively, D is TRBD1 (6 bases). The CDR3 loop spans 17 amino acids. Trimming removed 0 bases from V and 4 bases from J, with 16 bases in between. The germline CDR1 and CDR2 sequences are DFQATT and SNEGSKA (reference sequence). The CDR3 DNA follows: TGCAGTGCTAGAGATTATAGTACACAGGGTTATAATTCACCCCTCCACTTT. This encodes CSARDYSTQGYNSPLHF.

The chain is built from TRBV7-2 and TRBJ1-1, with TRBD1 as a possible D gene (6 bases). CDR3 length: 13 residues. The germline V gene encodes CDR1 SGHTA and CDR2 FQGNSA. The V end lost 5 bases, the J end lost 10 bases, and 17 bases lay between the germline ends. CDR3 nucleotide sequence: TGTGCCAGCAGCAGAAGGACAGAGGGGGTAGCTTTCTTT. This codes for CASSRRTEGVAFF.

The gene calls are TRBV28 and TRBJ2-1; D possibly matches TRBD1 or TRBD2 (5 bases each). The CDR3 sequence is 13 residues long. Trimming took off 3 bases at V and 9 bases at J, with 12 bases between the two ends. CDR1 is MDHEN and CDR2 is SYDVKM in the germline V gene. CDR3 in DNA: TGTGCCAGCAGTTTGGGGGAGCCGACTGAGCAGTTCTTC. Amino acid sequence: CASSLGEPTEQFF.

The rearrangement joins TRBV28 to TRBJ2-5; D gene ambiguous. With 2 bases removed from V and 4 bases from J, the gap between germline ends came to 8 bases. The germline V gene encodes CDR1 MDHEN and CDR2 SYDVKM. The CDR3 extends over 13 amino acids. This chain's CDR3 is CASSLTALETQYF. Written as DNA, the CDR3 is TGTGCCAGCAGTTTAACGGCACTAGAGACCCAGTACTTC.

This clonotype was recorded a few times. The chain employs TRBV5-5 and TRBJ2-7; D perhaps matches TRBD1 (5 bases). V was pared by 6 bases and J by 3 bases, with 13 bases between. The length of the CDR3 is 13 residues. Per the germline V gene, CDR1 is SGHKS and CDR2 is YYEKEE (reference sequence). The CDR3 nucleotides read TGTGCCAGCAACCTAGACAGTTACTACGAGCAGTACTTC. It codes for CASNLDSYYEQYF.

The table lists this clonotype with many counts. The genes are TRBV10-3 and TRBJ2-7, with D tentatively TRBD2 (7 bases). The V and J ends lost 6 bases and 3 bases respectively, with 15 bases between them. Germline V lookup: CDR1 ENHRY, CDR2 SYGVKD. The CDR3 length is 14 residues. CDR3 in amino acids: CAISTSGTHYEQYF. The CDR3 nucleotides read TGTGCCATCAGCACCAGCGGGACACACTACGAGCAGTACTTC.

This chain links TRBV7-9 with TRBJ2-3, with TRBD2 matching over 7 bases. The CDR3 has 15 amino acids. In germline, CDR1 is SEHNR, CDR2 FQNEAQ (reference sequence). J was trimmed by 4 bases and V by 3 bases; bases with no gene match: 7. The CDR3 sequence: CASSFPRAGADTQYF. The CDR3 bases are TGTGCCAGCAGCTTTCCCAGGGCGGGAGCAGATACGCAGTATTTT. The full variable domain, completed using reference TRBV7-9 and TRBJ2-3, is DTGVSQNPRHKITKRGQNVTFRCDPISEHNRLYWYRQTLGQGPEFLTYFQNEAQLEKSRLLSDRFSAERPKGSFSTLEIQRTEQGDSAMYLCASSFPRAGADTQYFGPGTRLTVL.

There are a few counts of this clonotype. V and J are TRBV11-2 and TRBJ2-3, with unresolved D. CDR3 size: 14 residues. The V and J ends lost 0 bases and 10 bases respectively, with 14 bases between them. Germline CDR1 is SGHAT and CDR2 is FQNNGV. CDR3 nucleotide sequence: TGTGCCAGCAGCTTAGATCCAGGTCCAAATGCGCAGTATTTT. It translates to CASSLDPGPNAQYF.

The rearrangement links TRBV18 to TRBJ2-1; TRBD2 matches 7 bases. CDR1 and CDR2 from the germline V gene are KGHSH and LQKENI. Trimming took 3 bases from V and 8 from J; bases not matched to a gene: 7. The CDR3 consists of 14 residues. The CDR3 loop is CASSPGRATDEQFF. The CDR3 DNA reads TGTGCCAGCTCACCGGGGAGGGCCACAGATGAGCAGTTCTTC.

This clonotype is a singleton in its sample. The rearrangement links TRBV7-9 to TRBJ1-2; 10 bases are a match to TRBD1. Trimming removed 4 bases from V and 6 bases from J; junction bases left unmatched: 14. The CDR3 is 17 amino acids. Germline CDR1 reads SEHNR; CDR2 reads FQNEAQ (reference sequence). The CDR3 DNA is TGTGCCAGCAGCTCTAGCCTATCCGGGACAGGGGCGCATGGCTACACCTTC. It yields the protein CASSSSLSGTGAHGYTF.